A single sample is the source of the 27 T cell receptor beta chains below, sequenced in a study of response to subunit inactivated influenza vaccine (dated by TCRdb to the late 2010s). Library prep was done by RT-PCR. The listed sequencing device is Illumina HiSeq 2500. TCRdb reworked the public reads: Q25 trimming with fastp, MiXCR clone assembly, productive beta chains retained. Each CDR3 protein gets just one entry, which takes the most common genes and DNA from the rows behind it. For this sample there are about half a million distinct CDR3 sequences; 7.5% to 8.5% appear just once. The ten largest clones take up over 10% of the sample. The sequencing here drew on PBMCs from blood, taken around 25 months after vaccination. These TCRs come from a man between 50 and 75 years old who received an inactivated influenza vaccine. Donor details come from another sample of the same person, matched by shared clones.

With regard to this clonotype: Given a much more abundant clone one base away, this may be a read error. V and J are TRBV24-1 and TRBJ2-1; 11 nucleotides match TRBD2. In germline, CDR1 is KGHDR, CDR2 SFDVKD. This CDR3 spans 16 amino acids. The CDR3 sequence: CATSDFSGGAVPERFF. The DNA of the CDR3 is TGTGCCACCAGTGATTTTAGCGGGGGGGCCGTCCCCGAGCGGTTCTTC.

This clonotype has ten or more counts. The chain links TRBV20-1 to TRBJ2-1, with 16 bases aligning to TRBD2. The CDR3 has 16 amino acids. The germline V gene has CDR1 DFQATT and CDR2 SNEGSKA (reference sequence). J lost 5 bases, V lost 2 bases, and 3 bases had no gene match. CDR3 DNA: TGCAGTGCTAGACCGGGACTAGCGGGGGGGAACAATGAGCAGTTCTTC. Translation gives CSARPGLAGGNNEQFF.

Concerning this clonotype: Its ends do not fully match the called genes, so a read error is possible. The chain combines TRBV4-2 with TRBJ2-3; possibly TRBD1 or TRBD2 for D (6 bases each). Germline CDR1 LGHNA, CDR2 YNFKEQ. The length of the CDR3 is 16 residues. Here the CDR3 reads CASSQDWGAGTDTQYF. The CDR3 DNA reads TGCGCCAGCAGCCAAGATTGGGGGGCCGGCACAGATACGCAGTATTTT.

This clonotype was picked up a small number of times. The chain combines TRBV20-1 with TRBJ2-7; 9 positions agree with TRBD2. Germline V lookup: CDR1 DFQATT, CDR2 SNEGSKA (reference sequence). The CDR3 has 15 amino acids. The junction had 8 bases not matched to a gene; V was cut back by 3 bases and J by 2 bases. CDR3 loop: CSARPTAGGPYEQYF. Here the CDR3 DNA reads TGCAGTGCTAGGCCTACAGCGGGAGGCCCCTACGAGCAGTACTTC.

This clonotype was seen only a few times. The chain recombines TRBV7-9 with TRBJ2-7; TRBD1 agrees at 8 bases. The length of the CDR3 is 15 residues. V trimming: 5 bases; J trimming: 2 bases; junction bases outside the gene matches: 8. Germline loops: CDR1 SEHNR, CDR2 FQNEAQ (reference sequence). The DNA of the CDR3 is TGTGCCAGCAGCCCACCGACAGGGGAACCCTACGAGCAGTACTTC. It specifies CASSPPTGEPYEQYF.

This clonotype was counted many times. The chain is built from TRBV28 and TRBJ2-7; D may be TRBD1 (6 bases). V was trimmed by 5 bases and J by 3 bases, leaving 11 bases between them. The CDR3 loop spans 13 amino acids. Germline assignment: CDR1 MDHEN and CDR2 SYDVKM. The CDR3 nucleotides read TGTGCCAGCAGTGTGACAGGATTCTACGAGCAGTACTTC. Residues: CASSVTGFYEQYF.

This clonotype was detected ten times or more. The gene calls are TRBV5-1 and TRBJ2-3, with no clear D. The V end lost 0 bases, the J end lost 5 bases, and 13 bases lay between the germline ends. The CDR3 is 15 residues long. Looked up from germline, CDR1 is SGHRS and CDR2 is YFSETQ. Here the CDR3 reads CASSLEWSARDTQYF. The CDR3 DNA reads as TGCGCCAGCAGCTTGGAGTGGTCCGCACGAGATACGCAGTATTTT.

This clonotype occurred a few times. This sequence joins TRBV5-1 and TRBJ2-3, with D perhaps TRBD2 (5 bases). V was trimmed by 4 bases and J by 0 bases, leaving 12 bases between them. The CDR3 consists of 15 residues. Germline V gene data show CDR1 as SGHRS and CDR2 as YFSETQ. CDR3 DNA: TGCGCCAGCAGCCGGACTGTGCCGAGCACAGATACGCAGTATTTT. This translates into CASSRTVPSTDTQYF.

This clonotype has at least ten counts. The CDR3 loop is CSATGTSGIYNEQFF. DNA for the CDR3: TGCAGTGCAACCGGGACTAGCGGGATCTACAATGAGCAGTTCTTC. The chain has TRBV20-1 and TRBJ2-1, with TRBD2 identical over 13 bases. Germline values: CDR1 DFQATT, CDR2 SNEGSKA (reference sequence). J lost 3 bases, V lost 6 bases, and 5 bases had no gene match. CDR3 size: 15 residues.

This clonotype was counted ten times or more. CDR3 nucleotides: TGCGCCAGCAGTCTTGGTTGGGGCTCGGCTGGAAACACCATATATTTT. Translation gives CASSLGWGSAGNTIYF. This chain links TRBV5-1 with TRBJ1-3; weak D call: TRBD1 (5 bases). CDR3 length equals 16 residues. Germline V CDR1 and CDR2: SGHRS, YFSETQ. V lost 5 bases, J lost 2 bases, and 17 bases lay in between.

There are a few counts of this clonotype. The gene calls are TRBV20-1 and TRBJ2-3, with TRBD1 as a possible D gene (6 bases). Germline V gene data show CDR1 as DFQATT and CDR2 as SNEGSKA (reference sequence). The ends were cut back, 5 bases at V and 4 bases at J, with 16 bases in the middle. The CDR3 length is 14 residues. In DNA, the CDR3 is TGCAGTGCTTCCCGGGACACGGGTTCAGATACGCAGTATTTT. Translated: CSASRDTGSDTQYF.

The chain combines TRBV10-3 with TRBJ2-1; unclear D gene. Germline-derived CDR1 and CDR2 are ENHRY and SYGVKD. V was trimmed by 1 base and J by 7 bases, leaving 5 bases between them. The CDR3 is 12 amino acids. CDR3 region: CAISELANEQFF. In DNA form, the CDR3 reads TGTGCCATCAGTGAGTTGGCAAATGAGCAGTTCTTC.

This clonotype was seen a few times. The gene calls are TRBV20-1 and TRBJ2-5, with D unclear. There are 13 residues in the CDR3. V was cut by 1 base and J by 3 bases, with 9 bases left in between. Germline V gene lookup returns CDR1 DFQATT and CDR2 SNEGSKA (reference sequence). The CDR3 loop is CSARVGTKETQYF. The CDR3, as DNA: TGCAGTGCTAGAGTGGGTACAAAAGAGACCCAGTACTTC.

The CDR3 region is CASSQSGGNFGELFF. CDR3 sequence (DNA): TGCGCCAGCAGCCAATCGGGGGGAAACTTCGGGGAGCTGTTTTTT. The rearrangement joins TRBV5-1 to TRBJ2-2, with 7 bases matching TRBD2. V lost 4 bases, J lost 7 bases, and 10 bases stayed unmatched. Per the germline V gene, CDR1 is SGHRS and CDR2 is YFSETQ. The CDR3 runs to 15 residues. Full variable domain (missing parts from reference TRBV5-1 and TRBJ2-2): KAGVTQTPRYLIKTRGQQVTLSCSPISGHRSVSWYQQTPGQGLQFLFEYFSETQRNKGNFPGRFSGRQFSNSRSEMNVSTLELGDSALYLCASSQSGGNFGELFFGEGSRLTVL.

The chain recombines TRBV20-1 with TRBJ2-4, with D uncertain. V dropped 5 bases and J dropped 0 bases, with 11 bases sitting between them. The germline V gene encodes CDR1 DFQATT and CDR2 SNEGSKA (reference sequence). The CDR3 consists of 14 residues. The DNA for the CDR3 is TGCAGTGCTTCGTATGGGGTAGCCAAAAACATTCAGTACTTC. Amino acids: CSASYGVAKNIQYF.

The rearrangement links TRBV29-1 to TRBJ2-2; D unclear. The CDR3 totals 12 residues. Deletions cut 4 bases from V and 1 base from J, with 4 bases between. In germline, CDR1 is SQVTM, CDR2 ANQGSEA. CDR3: CSVVQNTGELFF. The CDR3 DNA sequence: TGCAGCGTTGTCCAGAACACCGGGGAGCTGTTTTTT.

This clonotype has more than one count but fewer than ten. The DNA of the CDR3 is TGCAGTGCTTCCGGGACTAGCGGGATCTACGAGCAGTACTTC. It translates to CSASGTSGIYEQYF. The genes are TRBV20-1 and TRBJ2-7; 13 bases fit TRBD2. From germline, CDR1 is DFQATT and CDR2 SNEGSKA (reference sequence). V shed 5 bases and J 3 bases; nucleotides not matched to a gene: 4. The CDR3 has 14 residues.

This clonotype was counted at least ten times. This sequence joins TRBV4-3 and TRBJ1-4; TRBD1 is a possible D gene (5 bases). Germline loops: CDR1 LGHNA, CDR2 YSLEER. The CDR3 is made up of 17 amino acids. Trimming pared 0 bases from V and 8 bases from J, leaving 19 bases between. The CDR3 DNA sequence: TGCGCCAGCAGCCAAGATTTCACCGGGGGACGAGGGGAAAAACTGTTTTTT. Translating it yields CASSQDFTGGRGEKLFF.

Ten or more counts support this clonotype. The chain joins TRBV5-6 to TRBJ2-7; unclear D gene. Germline CDR1 and CDR2: SGHDT and YYEEEE. The CDR3 length is 11 residues. V gave up 3 bases and J gave up 3 bases, with 4 bases separating them. The CDR3 sequence is CASSSYYEQYF. As DNA, the CDR3 is TGTGCCAGCAGCTCCTACTACGAGCAGTACTTC.

This clonotype has more than one count but fewer than ten. The rearrangement links TRBV5-5 to TRBJ2-2, with D unresolved. The CDR3 has 11 residues. Between the trimmed V and J ends, which lost 0 bases and 7 bases, there was a span of 1 base. The germline CDR1 and CDR2 sequences are SGHKS and YYEKEE (reference sequence). CDR3 DNA: TGTGCCAGCAGCTTGGACGGGGAGCTGTTTTTT. Its protein is CASSLDGELFF.

This clonotype was seen a handful of times. The chain employs TRBV28 and TRBJ2-1; 7 bases are shared with TRBD1. Germline lookup yields CDR1 MDHEN and CDR2 SYDVKM. CDR3 length equals 15 residues. The V and J ends lost 7 bases and 4 bases, in that order; junction bases with no gene match: 10. CDR3 DNA sequence: TGTGCCAGCAATAGGGCGGACAGGCGGTACAATGAGCAGTTCTTC. Protein: CASNRADRRYNEQFF. Variable domain in full (rest from reference TRBV28 and TRBJ2-1): DVKVTQSSRYLVKRTGEKVFLECVQDMDHENMFWYRQDPGLGLRLIYFSYDVKMKEKGDIPEGYSVSREKKERFSLILESASTNQTSMYLCASNRADRRYNEQFFGPGTRLTVL.

This clonotype was detected ten times or more. The chain links TRBV27 to TRBJ2-7; TRBD1 is a possible D gene (6 bases). The CDR3 loop spans 15 amino acids. Trimming took 0 bases from V and 4 from J, leaving 13 bases between them. CDR1 is MNHEY, CDR2 SMNVEV, per germline (reference sequence). CDR3 bases: TGTGCCAGCAGTTTATCGCAGGGGCTACCGTACGAGCAGTACTTC. It is translated as CASSLSQGLPYEQYF.

V and J are TRBV4-3 and TRBJ2-7; D possibly corresponds to TRBD2 (5 bases). CDR3 length equals 15 residues. The germline V gene has CDR1 LGHNA and CDR2 YSLEER. Trimming removed 2 bases from V and 0 bases from J, with 11 bases in between. This CDR3 is CASSQLVGASYEQYF. In nucleotides, the CDR3 is TGCGCCAGCAGCCAACTCGTGGGAGCCTCCTACGAGCAGTACTTC.

The table lists this clonotype with a few counts. V is TRBV20-1 and J is TRBJ2-3, with 9 bases aligning to TRBD1. The trim removed 4 bases at V and 3 bases at J, leaving 8 bases unmatched. CDR1 and CDR2 from the germline V gene are DFQATT and SNEGSKA (reference sequence). This CDR3 spans 15 amino acids. The CDR3 here is CSATQGTGTTDTQYF. As DNA, the CDR3 is TGCAGTGCTACACAAGGGACAGGGACGACAGATACGCAGTATTTT.

The chain recombines TRBV2 with TRBJ2-4; D not resolved. The V end lost 8 bases, the J end lost 0 bases, and 8 bases lay between the germline ends. This CDR3 comprises 13 residues. The germline V gene encodes CDR1 SNHLY and CDR2 FYNNEI. The CDR3 spells CASCALAKNIQYF. The CDR3 coding sequence is TGTGCCAGCTGTGCCCTAGCCAAAAACATTCAGTACTTC.

This clonotype was recorded at least ten times. The rearrangement joins TRBV7-8 to TRBJ2-7; TRBD1 might be the D (6 bases). V dropped 1 base and J dropped 8 bases, with 12 bases sitting between them. In germline, CDR1 is SGHVS, CDR2 FQNEAQ. The CDR3 consists of 13 residues. The CDR3 reads CASSLDRVEQQYF. The CDR3 DNA follows: TGTGCCAGCAGCTTAGACAGGGTGGAACAGCAGTACTTC.

This clonotype appeared a few times. The chain carries TRBV12-3 or TRBV12-4 and TRBJ2-1; 8 nucleotides line up with TRBD1. J was trimmed by 5 bases and V by 5 bases; bases with no gene match: 5. The CDR3 has 14 amino acids. CDR3 sequence (DNA): TGTGCCAGCAGTCGGACAGGGATCCACAATGAGCAGTTCTTC. It codes for CASSRTGIHNEQFF.